This T cell receptor beta chain was retrieved from a study of Graves' ophthalmopathy and Graves' hyperthyroidism. Across the study: Specimen type is peripheral blood, obtained at initial diagnosis before any treatment.

Study results and caveats: Blood also carried most expanded thyroid clonotypes exceeding 0.001 frequency.

Researchers took RNA transcripts and amplified TCR beta CDR3 regions from them. The first round was an RT-PCR with HTBI primers, and the second round was a multiplex PCR. TCRdb reprocessed the multiplex PCR reads with MiXCR, giving one entry per CDR3 protein. The table lists 450,000 or so distinct CDR3 sequences, around 15% of them singletons, with over 8% in the top ten. Moderate-to-severe activity, CAS ≥3, NOSPECS ≥4 and a duration under 3 months were seen in donors with ophthalmopathy. Around 10 ml of fresh blood yielded the PBMCs by density gradient. This clonotype was observed once. The target antigen is unknown. CDR3 length: 14 amino acids. Per germline, CDR1 ENHRY and CDR2 SYGVKD. Trimming removed 2 bases at V and 9 bases at J, with 11 bases between.

Sequenced input: blood. This clonotype was sampled from a woman aged 25 to 39 with Graves' ophthalmopathy. The chain recombines TRBV10-3 with TRBJ1-6; D remains ambiguous. The CDR3 bases are TGTGCCATCAGTGAGGACGGACCGCCTTCACCCCTCCACTTT. Protein product: CAISEDGPPSPLHF.